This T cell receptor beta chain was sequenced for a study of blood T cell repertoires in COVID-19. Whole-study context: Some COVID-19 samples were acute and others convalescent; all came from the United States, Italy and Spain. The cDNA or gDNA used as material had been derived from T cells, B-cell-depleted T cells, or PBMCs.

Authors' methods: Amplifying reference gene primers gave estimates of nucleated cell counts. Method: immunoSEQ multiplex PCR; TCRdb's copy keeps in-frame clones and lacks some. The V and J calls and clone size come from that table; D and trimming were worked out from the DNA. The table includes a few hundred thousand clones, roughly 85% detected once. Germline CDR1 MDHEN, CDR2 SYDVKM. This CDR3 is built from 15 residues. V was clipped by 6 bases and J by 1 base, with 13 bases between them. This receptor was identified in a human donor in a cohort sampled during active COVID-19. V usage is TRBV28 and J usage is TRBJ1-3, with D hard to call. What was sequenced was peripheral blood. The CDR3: CASSTPTESGNTIYF. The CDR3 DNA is TGTGCCAGCAGCACACCGACTGAGTCTGGAAACACCATATATTTT.